This TCR beta chain is drawn from a study of control samples from healthy donors and cancer patients. Per the germline V gene, CDR1 is MNHEY and CDR2 is SVGAGI. The CDR3 length is 13 residues. The V gene lost 2 bases and the J gene lost 6 bases, with 10 bases spanning the gap. This table comes from immunoSEQ multiplex PCR, and its TCRdb copy is limited to in-frame clones, with some not included. The table lists about 100,000 clones, roughly 87% of them singletons, with 15% to 20% in the top ten. Sequenced sample: blood. The rearrangement links TRBV6-5 to TRBJ1-2; D is unresolved. This TCR came from a woman between 45 and 60 years old in good health. CDR3 sequence: CASSYRPDHGYTF. The CDR3, as DNA: TGTGCCAGCAGTTACCGACCAGACCATGGCTACACCTTC.